The table lists the clone carrying this TCR beta chain with a count of one. Its antigen is undetermined. Generated by immunoSEQ multiplex PCR, the TCRdb table keeps only in-frame clones and is missing some. The sample contains about half a million clones, about 88% of which appear only once. The CDR3 sequence is 15 residues long. V lost 4 bases, J lost 7 bases, and 19 bases lay in between. CDR1 MGHRA and CDR2 YSYEKL come from the germline V gene. The treatment was: roughly 18 received Ad26.COV2.S at low or high dose, single or two shots; about 5 received placebo; per-sample allocation not given. Samples were taken on day 63 after the first vaccine or placebo injection. Boston provided a donor who was an adult aged 18-55 years. This entry comes from a study of Ad26.COV2.S vaccination and SARS-CoV-2 variants. Overall study findings and caveats: The TCR breadth and depth analyses may have understated or missed part of the total T cell responses.

The TCR sequence derives from a person between 18 and 59 years old who received the Ad26.COV2.S COVID-19 vaccine or a placebo. J is TRBJ1-2 and V is TRBV4-1; D possibly corresponds to TRBD1 (5 bases). This specimen consisted of peripheral blood, obtained in a trial of Ad26.COV2.S vaccine versus placebo. CDR3 loop: CASSLPRQILTGYTF. DNA of the CDR3: TGCGCCAGCAGCCTCCCGCGACAGATCCTTACTGGCTACACCTTC.